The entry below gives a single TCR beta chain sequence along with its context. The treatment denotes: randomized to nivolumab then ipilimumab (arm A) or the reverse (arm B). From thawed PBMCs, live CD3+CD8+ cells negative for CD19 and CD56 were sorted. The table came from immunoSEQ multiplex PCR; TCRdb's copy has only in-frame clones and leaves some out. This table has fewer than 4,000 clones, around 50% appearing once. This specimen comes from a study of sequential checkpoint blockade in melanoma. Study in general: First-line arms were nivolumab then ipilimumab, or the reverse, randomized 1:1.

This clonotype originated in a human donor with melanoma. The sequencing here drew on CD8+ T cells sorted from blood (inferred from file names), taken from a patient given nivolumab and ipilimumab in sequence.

DNA for the CDR3: TGTGCCAGCAAGCGGGACAGGTGGAGCGAGCAGTACTTC. Its protein product is CASKRDRWSEQYF. The chain combines TRBV7-2 with TRBJ2-7; TRBD1 might be the D (8 bases). The CDR3 covers 13 residues. Germline loops: CDR1 SGHTA, CDR2 FQGNSA. Trimming removed 7 bases from V and 6 bases from J, with 16 bases in between.